These 12 T cell receptor beta chains originate from one sample sequenced in a study of shared clonotypes between healthy human individuals. Sequencing used immunoSEQ multiplex PCR; TCRdb keeps in-frame clones, though not all of them. The sample includes 300,000 to 400,000 clones, around nine tenths of them seen just once. The specimen was memory CD8+ T cells sorted from blood. Subset described: CD45RO+ cells pooled with CCR7-negative TemRA cells. The receptors shown here come from a man younger than 30 in good health.

This clone was observed once. The chain is built from TRBV5-4 and TRBJ2-7; D is unresolved. The CDR3 has 12 residues. V shed 3 bases and J shed 6 bases, with 10 bases lying between them. Germline V gene data show CDR1 as SGHNT and CDR2 as YYREEE (reference sequence). CDR3 loop: CASSWGIAEQYF. The CDR3 DNA is TGTGCCAGCAGCTGGGGAATAGCCGAGCAGTACTTC.

The chain links TRBV29-1 to TRBJ1-4; 10 bases fit TRBD1. The CDR3 sequence is 13 residues long. The trim removed 7 bases at V and 8 bases at J, leaving 7 bases unmatched. Germline values: CDR1 SQVTM, CDR2 ANQGSEA. This CDR3 is CSARTGQGEKLFF. The CDR3 DNA reads as TGCAGCGCCAGAACGGGACAGGGGGAAAAACTGTTTTTT.

The chain joins TRBV7-2 to TRBJ2-5; maybe TRBD1 (6 bases). There are 15 residues in the CDR3. The germline V gene encodes CDR1 SGHTA and CDR2 FQGNSA. Trimming left V 1 base short and J 6 bases short, with 15 bases between. This CDR3 is CASSLEQGSVKTQYF. The CDR3 region has the DNA TGTGCCAGCAGCTTAGAACAGGGATCTGTAAAGACCCAGTACTTC.

Worth noting for this clone: This sample also contains other DNA sequences that code for the same CDR3. The chain links TRBV9 to TRBJ1-1, with D unresolved. Looked up from germline, CDR1 is SGDLS and CDR2 is YYNGEE. Deletions cut 0 bases from V and 4 bases from J, with 4 bases between. The CDR3 is 12 amino acids. The CDR3 DNA sequence: TGTGCCAGCAGCGTAGGTGGCACTGAAGCTTTCTTT. This sequence encodes CASSVGGTEAFF.

This clone has only one observation. Other DNA sequences in this sample translate to the same CDR3. The J gene is TRBJ1-2, the V gene TRBV7-9, with D tentatively TRBD1 (5 bases). The V gene lost 5 bases and the J gene lost 6 bases, with 13 bases spanning the gap. The germline CDR1 and CDR2 sequences are SEHNR and FQNEAQ (reference sequence). CDR3 size: 13 residues. The CDR3 sequence: CASSATGGDGYTF. DNA for the CDR3: TGTGCCAGCAGCGCAACAGGAGGGGATGGCTACACCTTC.

The chain uses TRBV15 and TRBJ2-3; 9 nucleotides agree with TRBD1. Germline CDR1 is LNHNV and CDR2 is YYDKDF (reference sequence). This CDR3 has 17 residues. V shed 5 bases and J 2 bases; nucleotides not matched to a gene: 11. This CDR3 is CATSDPAGTGFTDTQYF. The CDR3 bases are TGTGCCACCAGCGACCCTGCCGGGACAGGGTTCACAGATACGCAGTATTTT.

The V gene is TRBV7-8, the J gene TRBJ1-5, with unresolved D. Germline V gives CDR1 SGHVS, CDR2 FQNEAQ. This CDR3 is 15 amino acids long. V lost 2 bases, J lost 2 bases, and 10 bases lay in between. CDR3 DNA: TGTGCCAGCAGCTTAATTACCTGGGGCAATCAGCCCCAGCATTTT. Protein sequence: CASSLITWGNQPQHF. Looking up the rest from reference TRBV7-8 and TRBJ1-5 gives the full variable domain: GAGVSQSPRYKVAKRGQDVALRCDPISGHVSLFWYQQALGQGPEFLTYFQNEAQLDKSGLPSDRFFAERPEGSVSTLKIQRTQQEDSAVYLCASSLITWGNQPQHFGDGTRLSIL.

The CDR3 loop reads CASSASGALGGGELFF. The CDR3 bases are TGTGCCAGCAGCGCGAGCGGGGCTCTCGGGGGCGGGGAGCTGTTTTTT. The chain uses TRBV13 and TRBJ2-2; 7 bases fit TRBD2. CDR3 length: 16 amino acids. Germline-derived CDR1 and CDR2 are PRHDT and FYEKMQ (reference sequence). V lost 5 bases, J lost 7 bases, and 13 bases stayed unmatched.

Many counts were recorded for this clone. The chain combines TRBV13 with TRBJ2-2, with D perhaps TRBD1 (6 bases). V lost 1 base and J lost 4, with 10 bases in between. CDR1 PRHDT and CDR2 FYEKMQ come from the germline V gene (reference sequence). CDR3 size: 15 residues. The CDR3 reads CASSLEGDVTGELFF. The CDR3 nucleotides read TGTGCCAGCAGCTTAGAGGGGGACGTCACCGGGGAGCTGTTTTTT. Supplemented by reference TRBV13 and TRBJ2-2, the full variable domain reads AAGVIQSPRHLIKEKRETATLKCYPIPRHDTVYWYQQGPGQDPQFLISFYEKMQSDKGSIPDRFSAQQFSDYHSELNMSSLELGDSALYFCASSLEGDVTGELFFGEGSRLTVL.

The sample holds one count of this clone. This rearrangement joins TRBV5-5 to TRBJ2-7, with D unresolved. CDR1 is SGHKS and CDR2 is YYEKEE in the germline V gene (reference sequence). CDR3 length: 13 residues. V was cut by 1 base and J by 3 bases, with 8 bases left in between. The CDR3 DNA reads TGTGCCAGCAGCTTGAGGATGGGCTACGAGCAGTACTTC. Protein: CASSLRMGYEQYF.

V usage is TRBV7-6 and J usage is TRBJ2-7; perhaps TRBD1 as D (6 bases). V shed 2 bases and J shed 6 bases, with 11 bases lying between them. Germline V gene sequence: CDR1 SGHVS, CDR2 FNYEAQ. This CDR3 region has 13 residues. In nucleotides, the CDR3 is TGTGCCAGCAGCTTAAATTGGGGGCGCGAGCAGTACTTC. This sequence encodes CASSLNWGREQYF. The complete variable domain, with remaining parts taken from reference TRBV7-6 and TRBJ2-7, reads GAGVSQSPRYKVTKRGQDVALRCDPISGHVSLYWYRQALGQGPEFLTYFNYEAQQDKSGLPNDRFSAERPEGSISTLTIQRTEQRDSAMYRCASSLNWGREQYFGPGTRLTVT.

The chain links TRBV7-6 to TRBJ1-1, with 8 bases fitting TRBD1. Trimming cost V 5 bases and J 3 bases; bases outside gene matches: 5. The CDR3 is 14 residues long. Per germline, CDR1 SGHVS and CDR2 FNYEAQ. DNA for the CDR3: TGTGCCAGCAGCCCAGGGGGCTCGGACACTGAAGCTTTCTTT. Residues: CASSPGGSDTEAFF. Supplemented by reference TRBV7-6 and TRBJ1-1, the full variable domain reads GAGVSQSPRYKVTKRGQDVALRCDPISGHVSLYWYRQALGQGPEFLTYFNYEAQQDKSGLPNDRFSAERPEGSISTLTIQRTEQRDSAMYRCASSPGGSDTEAFFGQGTRLTVV.